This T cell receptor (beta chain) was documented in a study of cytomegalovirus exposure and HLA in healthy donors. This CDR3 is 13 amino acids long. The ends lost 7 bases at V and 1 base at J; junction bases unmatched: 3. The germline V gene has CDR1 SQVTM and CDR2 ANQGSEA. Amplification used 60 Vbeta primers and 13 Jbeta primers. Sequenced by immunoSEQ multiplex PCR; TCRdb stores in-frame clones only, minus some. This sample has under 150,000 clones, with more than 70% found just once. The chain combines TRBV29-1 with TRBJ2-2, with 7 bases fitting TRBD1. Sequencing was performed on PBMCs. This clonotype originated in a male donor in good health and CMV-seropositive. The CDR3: CSAGTENTGELFF. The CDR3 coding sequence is TGCAGCGCCGGGACAGAGAACACCGGGGAGCTGTTTTTT.